The 26 T cell receptor beta chains presented below share a single source sample, sequenced in a study of T cell responses to AZD1222 COVID-19 vaccine. This table comes from immunoSEQ multiplex PCR, and its TCRdb copy is limited to in-frame clones, with some not included. The data hold about 120,000 clones, with 85% to 90% observed a single time. The specimen comprised peripheral blood, sampled on day 0 of AZD1222 vaccination. The receptor set was obtained from an adult in good health.

With respect to this clone: Additional DNA sequences in this sample encode the identical CDR3. The chain recombines TRBV7-6 with TRBJ1-5; TRBD1 agrees at 7 bases. V was pared by 5 bases and J by 1 base, with 8 bases of the junction left unmatched. CDR1 is SGHVS and CDR2 is FNYEAQ in the germline V gene. This CDR3 is 16 amino acids long. The CDR3, as DNA: TGTGCCAGCAGCCCCCAGCAGGGGGGAAGCAATCAGCCCCAGCATTTT. Residues: CASSPQQGGSNQPQHF.

This rearrangement joins TRBV19 to TRBJ2-5, with 9 bases that match TRBD1. Germline V lookup: CDR1 LNHDA, CDR2 SQIVND (reference sequence). The CDR3 is made up of 16 amino acids. V gave up 3 bases and J gave up 2 bases; unmatched junction bases: 7. The CDR3 nucleotides read TGTGCCAGTAGTATGTGGGGGGACAGGGCACAAGAGACCCAGTACTTC. Amino acid sequence: CASSMWGDRAQETQYF.

The chain joins TRBV5-3 to TRBJ2-5, with a weak D call TRBD2 (5 bases). TRBV5-3 is reported as an ORF; its role is uncertain. CDR3 length equals 14 residues. V lost 5 bases and J 1 base, leaving 12 bases between the germline ends. The CDR3: CARRDPGLQETQYF. CDR3 DNA: TGTGCCAGAAGGGACCCAGGACTCCAAGAGACCCAGTACTTC.

The gene calls are TRBV11-2 and TRBJ2-5; D remains unclear. The CDR3 is 14 residues long. In germline, CDR1 is SGHAT, CDR2 FQNNGV. V was trimmed by 1 base and J by 5 bases, leaving 11 bases between them. CDR3 region: CASSLGRIGETQYF. CDR3 DNA sequence: TGTGCCAGCAGCTTAGGTCGGATTGGCGAGACCCAGTACTTC.

This chain links TRBV11-2 with TRBJ1-1; 9 positions agree with TRBD1. Germline CDR1 and CDR2: SGHAT and FQNNGV. V was clipped by 0 bases and J by 1 base; unmatched bases: 15. The CDR3 covers 20 residues. The DNA for the CDR3 is TGTGCCAGCAGCTTAGAAGGCTTCGGGACAGGGACTTGGGGGAACACTGAAGCTTTCTTT. Its translation: CASSLEGFGTGTWGNTEAFF.

The chain joins TRBV6-5 to TRBJ2-3; 8 nucleotides match TRBD1. The V gene's germline CDR1 is MNHEY and CDR2 SVGAGI. Unmatched junction bases numbered 4, after V lost 2 bases and J lost 3 bases. There are 15 residues in the CDR3. The chain's CDR3 is CASSYGQGGTDTQYF. The DNA for the CDR3 is TGTGCCAGCAGTTACGGACAGGGTGGGACAGATACGCAGTATTTT.

This chain joins TRBV6-2 or TRBV6-3 and TRBJ1-2; TRBD1 agrees at 8 bases. The trim removed 5 bases at V and 2 bases at J, leaving 7 bases unmatched. Germline assignment: CDR1 MNHEY and CDR2 SVGEGT. The CDR3 has 15 amino acids. CDR3: CASSPRDRPNYGYTF. In DNA form, the CDR3 reads TGTGCCAGCAGTCCACGGGACAGGCCAAACTATGGCTACACCTTC.

This clone has only a few counts. The chain links TRBV12-5 to TRBJ1-2; TRBD1 matches at 7 bases. The ends lost 3 bases at V and 6 bases at J; junction bases unmatched: 7. The length of the CDR3 is 14 residues. Germline assignment: CDR1 LGHNT and CDR2 FRNRAP. CDR3 sequence reads: CASGLDRVGDGYTF. CDR3 in DNA: TGTGCTAGTGGTTTAGACAGGGTGGGAGATGGCTACACCTTC.

The rearrangement links TRBV6-4 to TRBJ1-6, with TRBD1 matching over 9 bases. Per germline, CDR1 MRHNA and CDR2 SNTAGT. V trimming: 0 bases; J trimming: 10 bases; junction bases outside the gene matches: 7. This CDR3 is built from 16 residues. CDR3 bases: TGTGCCAGCAGTGACTCTCCGGACAGGGGAGGCTCACCCCTCCACTTT. Translating gives CASSDSPDRGGSPLHF.

The rearrangement joins TRBV10-3 to TRBJ1-4, with 7 positions matching TRBD1. Germline CDR1 ENHRY, CDR2 SYGVKD. V shed 2 bases and J 8 bases; nucleotides not matched to a gene: 5. CDR3 size: 14 residues. The CDR3 coding sequence is TGTGCCATCAGTGAGGGACAGGTTCGGGAAAAACTGTTTTTT. Protein sequence: CAISEGQVREKLFF.

This rearrangement joins TRBV7-9 to TRBJ2-7; D gene unclear. Looked up from germline, CDR1 is SEHNR and CDR2 is FQNEAQ (reference sequence). V was trimmed by 1 base and J by 7 bases, leaving 8 bases between them. The CDR3 totals 12 residues. The DNA of the CDR3 is TGTGCCAGCAGCTTAGATTTAGGGGAGCAGTACTTC. This translates into CASSLDLGEQYF.

The rearrangement uses TRBV6-2 or TRBV6-3 and TRBJ2-3, with D unresolved. The CDR3 spans 15 residues. Per germline, CDR1 MNHEY and CDR2 SVGEGT. V dropped 4 bases and J dropped 2 bases, with 13 bases sitting between them. In nucleotides, the CDR3 is TGTGCCAGCAGTTTAGGCCTACCCTACACAGATACGCAGTATTTT. It specifies CASSLGLPYTDTQYF.

This clone was recorded a few times. The chain recombines TRBV19 with TRBJ1-3, with TRBD1 matching 8 bases. The CDR3 length is 14 residues. Germline CDR1 LNHDA, CDR2 SQIVND (reference sequence). V shed 7 bases and J 1 base; nucleotides not matched to a gene: 3. The CDR3 spells CASTRTGSGNTIYF. The CDR3, as DNA: TGTGCCAGTACCCGGACAGGGTCTGGAAACACCATATATTTT.

J is TRBJ2-7 and V is TRBV6-5, with TRBD2 matching over 9 bases. The length of the CDR3 is 14 residues. Germline V gene sequence: CDR1 MNHEY, CDR2 SVGAGI. V shed 7 bases and J 4 bases; nucleotides not matched to a gene: 8. This chain's CDR3 is CASKRLAESYEQYF. CDR3 DNA sequence: TGTGCCAGCAAAAGACTAGCGGAGAGTTACGAGCAGTACTTC.

The V gene is TRBV5-1, the J gene TRBJ2-7, with 8 nucleotides matching TRBD2. The CDR3 runs to 16 residues. V trimming: 1 base; J trimming: 4 bases; junction bases outside the gene matches: 10. Germline V gene data show CDR1 as SGHRS and CDR2 as YFSETQ. For the CDR3, the DNA is TGCGCCAGCAGCTTGAATAGTGCCGGGAGGGATTACGAGCAGTACTTC. Residues: CASSLNSAGRDYEQYF. The full variable domain, completed using reference TRBV5-1 and TRBJ2-7, is KAGVTQTPRYLIKTRGQQVTLSCSPISGHRSVSWYQQTPGQGLQFLFEYFSETQRNKGNFPGRFSGRQFSNSRSEMNVSTLELGDSALYLCASSLNSAGRDYEQYFGPGTRLTVT.

The chain is built from TRBV20-1 and TRBJ1-1; D call uncertain. CDR3 length equals 12 residues. Looked up from germline, CDR1 is DFQATT and CDR2 is SNEGSKA (reference sequence). Trimming took 3 bases from V and 8 from J, leaving 13 bases between them. This CDR3 is CSASTVRAEAFF. The CDR3 DNA is TGCAGTGCTAGTACTGTTAGGGCAGAAGCTTTCTTT.

The chain joins TRBV19 to TRBJ1-2, with 8 bases lining up with TRBD1. Trimming took 6 bases from V and 0 from J; bases not matched to a gene: 9. From germline, CDR1 is LNHDA and CDR2 SQIVND (reference sequence). The length of the CDR3 is 16 residues. For the CDR3, the DNA is TGTGCCAGTAGCGTCAAACCACAGGGGGCTAACTATGGCTACACCTTC. It encodes CASSVKPQGANYGYTF.

The CDR3 DNA follows: TGTGCCAGCAGTGGCCGAGGGGGGGGGCTCACCTATGGCTACACCTTC. This encodes CASSGRGGGLTYGYTF. The J gene is TRBJ1-2, the V gene TRBV27, with TRBD1 as a possible D gene (6 bases). In germline, CDR1 is MNHEY, CDR2 SMNVEV (reference sequence). The CDR3 contains 16 residues. Trimming took 5 bases from V and 4 from J, leaving 20 bases between them.

This sequence joins TRBV5-1 and TRBJ1-2, with 12 nucleotides matching TRBD1. The CDR3 extends over 16 amino acids. V was clipped by 7 bases and J by 4 bases; unmatched bases: 11. Germline values: CDR1 SGHRS, CDR2 YFSETQ. In DNA form, the CDR3 reads TGCGCCAGCGGATCCGGGACAGGGGGCGATCCCTATGGCTACACCTTC. It codes for CASGSGTGGDPYGYTF.

The rearrangement links TRBV5-1 to TRBJ2-7, with D hard to call. CDR3 size: 14 residues. V was trimmed by 2 bases and J by 2 bases, leaving 11 bases between them. Germline V gene lookup returns CDR1 SGHRS and CDR2 YFSETQ. DNA of the CDR3: TGCGCCAGCAGCTTTACCAGCACCACCTACGAGCAGTACTTC. It translates to CASSFTSTTYEQYF.

The chain is built from TRBV6-5 and TRBJ2-5; 7 nucleotides agree with TRBD2. This CDR3 is 15 amino acids long. Germline V CDR1 and CDR2: MNHEY, SVGAGI. Germline trimming cut 5 bases from V and 5 bases from J; bases unmatched to any gene: 11. CDR3 sequence reads: CASSTGTIRGETQYF. DNA of the CDR3: TGTGCCAGCAGTACCGGGACTATCCGGGGGGAGACCCAGTACTTC.

The chain employs TRBV18 and TRBJ2-3; 11 bases are a match to TRBD2. The germline V gene encodes CDR1 KGHSH and CDR2 LQKENI. CDR3 length equals 17 residues. Losses at the gene ends were 1 base for V and 3 bases for J; bases not matched to a gene: 6. The CDR3 coding sequence is TGTGCCAGCTCACCACGACCTAGCGGGGGGTTGACAGATACGCAGTATTTT. Protein product: CASSPRPSGGLTDTQYF. Together with reference TRBV18 and TRBJ2-3, the CDR3 gives the full variable domain: NAGVMQNPRHLVRRRGQEARLRCSPMKGHSHVYWYRQLPEEGLKFMVYLQKENIIDESGMPKERFSAEFPKEGPSILRIQQVVRGDSAAYFCASSPRPSGGLTDTQYFGPGTRLTVL.

The genes are TRBV6-5 and TRBJ2-7; possibly TRBD1 for D (6 bases). The CDR3 extends over 15 amino acids. V was clipped by 6 bases and J by 2 bases, with 17 bases between them. Germline CDR1 reads MNHEY; CDR2 reads SVGAGI. The CDR3 loop is CASRTTGQTTYEQYF. CDR3 nucleotide sequence: TGTGCCAGCAGGACCACAGGGCAGACCACCTACGAGCAGTACTTC.

V gene TRBV5-1 combines with J gene TRBJ1-1; 9 bases align to TRBD1. The CDR3 contains 13 residues. Germline CDR1 reads SGHRS; CDR2 reads YFSETQ. The J segment lost 8 bases and the V segment lost 3 bases, leaving 5 bases of the junction unmatched. The CDR3 sequence: CASSWDREIEAFF. CDR3 nucleotides: TGCGCCAGCAGCTGGGACAGGGAGATAGAAGCTTTCTTT.

V usage is TRBV6-5 and J usage is TRBJ1-1; D is possibly TRBD1 (5 bases). This CDR3 spans 15 amino acids. Trimming removed 4 bases from V and 1 base from J, with 13 bases in between. Germline V gene sequence: CDR1 MNHEY, CDR2 SVGAGI. The CDR3 loop reads CASSSYGAANTEAFF. The CDR3 DNA is TGTGCCAGCAGTTCCTATGGGGCGGCGAACACTGAAGCTTTCTTT.

The chain combines TRBV6-4 with TRBJ2-1, with TRBD1 as a possible D gene (5 bases). The CDR3 has 13 amino acids. The V and J ends lost 4 bases and 5 bases respectively, with 9 bases between them. Germline CDR1 reads MRHNA; CDR2 reads SNTAGT. The CDR3 DNA follows: TGTGCCAGCAGTGCCGACAGTAACAATGAGCAGTTCTTC. It specifies CASSADSNNEQFF.